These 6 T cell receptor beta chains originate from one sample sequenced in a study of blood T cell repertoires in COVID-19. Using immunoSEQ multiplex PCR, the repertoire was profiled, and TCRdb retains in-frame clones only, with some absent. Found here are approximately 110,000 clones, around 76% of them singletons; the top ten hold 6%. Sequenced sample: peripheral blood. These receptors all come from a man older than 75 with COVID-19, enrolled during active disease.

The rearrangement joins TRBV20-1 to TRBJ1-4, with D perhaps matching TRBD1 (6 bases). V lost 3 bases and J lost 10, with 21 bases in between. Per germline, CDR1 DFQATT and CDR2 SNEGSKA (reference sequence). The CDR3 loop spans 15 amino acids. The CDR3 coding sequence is TGCAGTGCTAGTCCGATCGACAGGCTCGCCGGAAAACTGTTTTTT. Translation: CSASPIDRLAGKLFF.

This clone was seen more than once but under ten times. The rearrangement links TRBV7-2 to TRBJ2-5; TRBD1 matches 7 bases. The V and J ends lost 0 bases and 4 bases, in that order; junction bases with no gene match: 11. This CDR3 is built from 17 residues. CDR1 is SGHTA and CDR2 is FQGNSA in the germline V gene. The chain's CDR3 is CASSLAGNRGAGETQYF. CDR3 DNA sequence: TGTGCCAGCAGCTTAGCGGGTAACAGGGGCGCGGGAGAGACCCAGTACTTC.

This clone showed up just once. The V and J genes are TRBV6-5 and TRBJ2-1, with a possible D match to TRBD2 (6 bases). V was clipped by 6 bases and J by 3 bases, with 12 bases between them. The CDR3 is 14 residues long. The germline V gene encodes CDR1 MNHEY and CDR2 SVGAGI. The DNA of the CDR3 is TGTGCCAGCAGAAACCGGGACTTCTACAATGAGCAGTTCTTC. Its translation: CASRNRDFYNEQFF.

The CDR3 DNA sequence: TGTGCCAGCAGTTTCCCGGGGACAAAAACTCGTCGCAGAAACACCATATATTTT. As protein: CASSFPGTKTRRRNTIYF. This chain uses TRBV28 with TRBJ1-3, with a tentative D call TRBD1 (6 bases). This CDR3 has 18 amino acids. Trimming removed 3 bases from V and 5 bases from J, with 23 bases in between. Germline CDR1 reads MDHEN; CDR2 reads SYDVKM.

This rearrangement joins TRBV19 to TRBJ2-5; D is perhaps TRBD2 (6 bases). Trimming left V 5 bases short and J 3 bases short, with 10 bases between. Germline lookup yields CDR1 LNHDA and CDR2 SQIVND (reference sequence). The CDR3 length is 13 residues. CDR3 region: CASSREIEETQYF. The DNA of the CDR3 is TGTGCCAGTAGTCGGGAGATCGAAGAGACCCAGTACTTC.

The CDR3 region is CASSQYSAGDMDTQYF. In nucleotides, the CDR3 is TGCGCCAGCAGCCAATACTCAGCGGGAGATATGGATACGCAGTATTTT. This chain connects TRBV4-3 to TRBJ2-3, with 8 bases aligning to TRBD2. The junction had 10 bases not matched to a gene; V was cut back by 2 bases and J by 6 bases. CDR1 is LGHNA, CDR2 YSLEER, per germline. The CDR3 covers 16 residues.